Sequencing of this T cell receptor beta chain was carried out in a study of T cell repertoires in cytomegalovirus infection. Study as a whole: Both a matching HLA type and CMV infection were indicated by public TCR beta signatures.

The CDR3 sequence is 15 residues long. V was cut by 3 bases and J by 1 base, with 10 bases left in between. CDR1 SGHVS and CDR2 FQNEAQ come from the germline V gene. General observations from the study: Within the response measured ex vivo, HLA-C-restricted CMV-specific TCR beta clonotypes were dominant.

Using its own MiXCR run on the reads, TCRdb lists one record per CDR3 protein. The table records around 450,000 distinct CDR3 sequences, approximately 31% of them present only once. This clonotype has more than one count but fewer than ten. Antigen unknown. The chain joins TRBV7-8 to TRBJ2-1, with no clear D. Sequencing was carried out using PBMCs. This sequence was found in a human donor in good health (CMV status not recorded). Some clones in this sample may be carry-over from other donors' samples. CDR3 in amino acids: CASSFRQSSYNEQFF. The CDR3, as DNA: TGTGCCAGCAGCTTTAGACAATCATCCTACAATGAGCAGTTCTTC.